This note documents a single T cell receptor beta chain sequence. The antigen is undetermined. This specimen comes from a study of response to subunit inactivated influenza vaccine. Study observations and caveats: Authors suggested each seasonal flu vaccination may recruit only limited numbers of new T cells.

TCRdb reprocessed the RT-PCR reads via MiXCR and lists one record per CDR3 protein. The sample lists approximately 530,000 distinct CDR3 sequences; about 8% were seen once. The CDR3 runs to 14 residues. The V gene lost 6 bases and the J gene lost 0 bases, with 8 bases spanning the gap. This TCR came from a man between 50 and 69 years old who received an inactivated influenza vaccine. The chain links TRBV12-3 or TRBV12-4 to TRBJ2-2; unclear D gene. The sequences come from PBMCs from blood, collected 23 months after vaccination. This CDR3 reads CASRLTANTGELFF. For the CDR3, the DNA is TGTGCCAGCAGACTTACAGCGAACACCGGGGAGCTGTTTTTT.